In this sample, the clone carrying this T cell receptor (beta chain) turned up many times. What it binds is unknown. This sample is part of a study of T-cell memory formation after mild COVID-19. Study-level information: The study found TCR clusters largely donor specific. General study points: From day 15 to 85, contracting clones were balanced between CD4 and CD8, whereas later expanders leaned toward CD4+.

The germline V gene encodes CDR1 MNHEY and CDR2 SVGEGT. Losses at the gene ends were 4 bases for V and 5 bases for J; bases not matched to a gene: 11. The CDR3 runs to 16 residues. TCR alpha and TCR beta cDNA libraries carrying sample barcodes and UMIs came from 5'RACE with constant-segment primers. From the 5' RACE reads, TCRdb called clonotypes with MiXCR, one entry per CDR3 protein. The sample records about 560,000 distinct CDR3 sequences, about 20% being singletons. The rearrangement joins TRBV6-2 or TRBV6-3 to TRBJ2-5; the match to TRBD2 covers 9 bases. The TCR was taken from an adult woman who had mild COVID-19 (a few samples of this study predate the infection). Cell type and time point are not known. The sample was PBMCs or a T cell subset sorted from them (not recorded which). The DNA for the CDR3 is TGTGCCAGCAGTTTGGGCCTTAGCGGGGGTGGGGAGACCCAGTACTTC. Protein sequence: CASSLGLSGGGETQYF.